This TCR beta chain was obtained from a study of shared clonotypes between healthy human individuals (dated by TCRdb to about 2020). About the investigation overall: A few men and two women, aged 18 to 49 years, made up the cohort. For each donor, CD4 naive and CD4 memory were each given three plates, CD8 naive was given two plates, and CD8 memory was given one plate. To estimate repertoire size and how much clonotype sharing occurs between individuals, the study deeply sequenced the blood TCR repertoires of several healthy adults. Different laboratories and diverse techniques were used to prepare libraries and sequence TCR repertoires, to increase sequencing depth and limit assay-specific biases. Per donor, leukapheresis produced somewhere between about 0.85 and 10 billion PBMCs.

Points on this clone: It has no known antigen specificity. No base qualities exist here, and no much larger clone lies one base off it.

The investigation overall reported the following: Higher generation probabilities were observed for clonotypes shared by all four sorted-subset donors than for non-shared clonotypes. About 4.5% of naive CD4, around 3.6% of naive CD8, 2% to 2.5% of memory CD4, and about 0.4% of memory CD8 clonotypes were shared across four donors. Sampling was restricted to blood, and TCR repertoires in tissue are likely to differ from TCR repertoires in blood. Larger estimated clonotype richness was generally found for naive subsets than for memory subsets. Pairwise subsampling led to the expectation that sequencing depth would affect the degree of clonotype sharing among donors. The small number of donors limited the genetic and exposure-history diversity represented. Incomplete sequencing was indicated by rarefaction of sorted-subset datasets, despite the large sequencing depth.

Donors were healthy HIV-negative adults with no recently reported acute infections or vaccinations. All donors were Caucasian adults living in Nashville, Tennessee, USA. CD4+ T cells were enriched by magnetic negative selection, after which naive cells were positively selected on CD45RA and the negative fraction was taken as the memory subset. Blood was collected by leukapheresis, and PBMCs were isolated by Ficoll-Histopaque density gradient centrifugation and then cryopreserved in liquid nitrogen vapor phase. Analytical flow cytometry was used to check the purity and quantity of each magnetically sorted T cell population. Genomic DNA was isolated from every sorted fraction and measured by UV absorbance on a Nanodrop 2000c. Germline trimming: 8 bases from V, 10 bases from J; junction bases outside gene matches: 13. For CDR1 and CDR2, the germline V gene lists MNHNS and SASEGT. Inclusive of the bounding cysteine and phenylalanine, the CDR3 is 15 residues long. Only the CDR3 DNA stays, 45 bases, in frame from base 1.

Using the deep immunoSEQ assay, multiplex PCR amplified TCR CDR3 regions from genomic DNA. For each cell subset, the extracted genomic DNA was distributed evenly across all wells of several immunoSEQ 96-well plates, and each plate served as one replicate. Each replicate PCR for sorted subsets received around 200 ng genomic DNA, equal to about 30,000 T cell genomes. The purified libraries were quantified using a Qubit 3.0 fluorometer, sized with a Bioanalyzer 2100, and then quantified again using the KAPA Library Quantification kit. Every immunoSEQ 96-well plate was sequenced on a separate single-read 150-cycle Illumina NextSeq 550 flow cell. The original methods were these. Because the immunoSEQ output included only junctional sequences and no quality scores, the filtering could not be the same as the filtering used for full-length reads. To assign V/J genes and CDR3, sequences were annotated using PyIR, a Python wrapper for IgBLAST v1.9, with IMGT germline references. Reads were filtered out if the reads had weak V/J assignments (E-value above 1e-6), no CDR3, stop codons, out-of-frame junctions, or ambiguous translated residues. V3J clonotypes were defined as sequences sharing an identical inferred V gene, J gene, and CDR3 amino acid sequence. Percentage overlap between repertoires was computed as shared unique clonotypes divided by the size of the smaller repertoire. Three approaches were used to assess repertoire richness: RTK rarefaction, the Chao1 estimator, and Recon v2.1 estimates of unobserved clonotypes. Generation probabilities for all TCRbeta clonotypes obtained by the gDNA method from four donors were computed using OLGA. TCRdb stores this immuneACCESS table with in-frame sequences only. Part of the clones is absent; in the studies checked, under half of the shortfall reflects unresolved V genes, and no reason is known for the rest. The V and J calls and the clone size are those of that table, but D and trimming were determined from the DNA. For this sample the table gives some 1 million clones, of which approximately 72% were detected only once. The biggest ten clones account for approximately 1.3% of the sample.

Sequences were obtained from memory CD4+ T cells sorted from blood. Sample cell subset or site, as interpreted from the label and publication: CD45RA-negative fraction. This TCR came from a man between 18 and 35 years old in good health. The chain joins TRBV6-1 to TRBJ2-1; 11 middle bases align to TRBD2. DNA sequence: TGTGCCAGCCGGCGGACTAGCGGGTTCTTAGGGGAGCAGTTCTTC. It translates to CASRRTSGFLGEQFF.